The clone carrying this T cell receptor (beta chain) turned up a few times. Assay: immunoSEQ multiplex PCR; the TCRdb copy retains only in-frame clones and omits some. In the table there are 84,000 or so clones, over 90% of which are singletons. This sample is drawn from a study of T cell changes during pregnancy in multiple sclerosis. Between the trimmed V and J ends, which lost 0 bases and 3 bases, there was a span of 11 bases. The CDR3 has 14 residues. The germline V gene has CDR1 GTSNPN and CDR2 SVGIG (reference sequence). This rearrangement joins TRBV30 to TRBJ1-1; D unclear. Sequences were derived from peripheral blood, sampled in the third trimester of pregnancy. This receptor was obtained from a female donor with multiple sclerosis, enrolled in a pregnancy study. The CDR3 DNA reads TGTGCCTGGAGTGTTTCGGGGAGGGACACTGAAGCTTTCTTT. The encoded protein is CAWSVSGRDTEAFF.